These T cell receptor beta chains were read from a single sample in a study of blood T cell repertoires in COVID-19. Libraries were prepared by immunoSEQ multiplex PCR; TCRdb keeps only in-frame clonotypes and omits some of them. This sample has approximately 92,000 clones, with roughly 80% found just once. Sample: peripheral blood. These receptors all stem from a man aged 45-60 years who had recovered from COVID-19. Both conserved end residues are part of each CDR3. Each record gives: CDR3 protein, D gene, J gene, V gene. A D gene is named only where the DNA matches it firmly.

CASSHGGETEAFF,NA,TRBJ1-1,TRBV3-1/TRBV3-2
CASNPGGNTEAFF,NA,TRBJ1-1,TRBV6-6
CASSRAGGPSNEQFF,TRBD2,TRBJ2-1,TRBV27
CASTASGASPNYGYTF,NA,TRBJ1-2,TRBV19
CASSQRPGQGNTIYF,NA,TRBJ1-3,TRBV6-5
CASSIPSGRRAEQYF,NA,TRBJ2-7,TRBV19
CASSRVSPGQVLYEQYF,TRBD1,TRBJ2-7,TRBV28
CASSQSGGSGNTIYF,NA,TRBJ1-3,TRBV3-1/TRBV3-2
CASSTGQGLTGELFF,TRBD1,TRBJ2-2,TRBV19
CASSLVATTDSPLHF,NA,TRBJ1-6,TRBV5-5
CASSGQTGGPLHF,NA,TRBJ1-6,TRBV9
CASSKGLAYEQYF,TRBD2,TRBJ2-7,TRBV12-3/TRBV12-4
CASSHTGGRRLTTDTQYF,TRBD1,TRBJ2-3,TRBV5-1
CASSEGRLGGYGYTF,NA,TRBJ1-2,TRBV2
CASSGRTSGSNTGELFF,TRBD2,TRBJ2-2,TRBV5-1
CASSDSGTSFETQYF,TRBD2,TRBJ2-5,TRBV5-1
CASSLVTAGGGETQYF,TRBD2,TRBJ2-5,TRBV7-8
CASSVQGDYGYTF,NA,TRBJ1-2,TRBV2
CASSSKTGQETQYF,NA,TRBJ2-5,TRBV5-6
CASSLEQVSGYTF,NA,TRBJ1-2,TRBV5-5
CASSLGSSVYEQYF,NA,TRBJ2-7,TRBV7-9
CAIRILQTGTRTEAFF,TRBD1,TRBJ1-1,TRBV10-3
CASRETGVETQYF,TRBD1,TRBJ2-5,TRBV19
CASSSTGHTDTQYF,TRBD1,TRBJ2-3,TRBV27
CASSRSPDREGGYTF,TRBD1,TRBJ1-2,TRBV19
CASSQSAHRGGYTF,NA,TRBJ1-2,TRBV16
CASSLQGNYGYTF,NA,TRBJ1-2,TRBV12-3/TRBV12-4
CASSFSQGTMNTEAFF,TRBD1,TRBJ1-1,TRBV19
CASSPRTRHESGELFF,NA,TRBJ2-2,TRBV5-4
CASSFWTGGTGELFF,TRBD1,TRBJ2-2,TRBV27
CASSLSSYEQYF,NA,TRBJ2-7,TRBV5-1
CASSATGGLSSEAFF,TRBD1,TRBJ1-1,TRBV28
CASTPRDRDTYEQYF,TRBD1,TRBJ2-7,TRBV19
CASSETGANQPQHF,TRBD1,TRBJ1-5,TRBV27
CAISESLIVAANYEQYF,NA,TRBJ2-7,TRBV10-3
CATSDLNPGQGRNNEQFF,TRBD1,TRBJ2-1,TRBV24-1
CASSQTSGRYTDTQYF,TRBD2,TRBJ2-3,TRBV11-2
CASSVVGGNTEAFF,NA,TRBJ1-1,TRBV9
CASTTRTGRGEKLFF,NA,TRBJ1-4,TRBV7-8
CASSLSGVNTGELFF,TRBD2,TRBJ2-2,TRBV7-9
CASSRSQQGAGNEQFF,TRBD1,TRBJ2-1,TRBV4-2
CASSYVVSDTQYF,NA,TRBJ2-3,TRBV6-5
CAWSSRGSTGLPLHF,TRBD1,TRBJ1-6,TRBV30
CASSPRRGYYNEQFF,NA,TRBJ2-1,TRBV7-2
CATATSGEGDTQYF,TRBD2,TRBJ2-3,TRBV13
CASSNQGKGYEQYF,NA,TRBJ2-7,TRBV13
CASSRDSLTDTQYF,TRBD1,TRBJ2-3,TRBV5-1
CSVYYDYGYTF,NA,TRBJ1-2,TRBV29-1
CASSWAGGEKLFF,NA,TRBJ1-4,TRBV12-3/TRBV12-4
CASSSGQKAFF,NA,TRBJ1-1,TRBV14
CASTPDRLFTIYF,NA,TRBJ1-3,TRBV12-3/TRBV12-4
CASSLTGGANEKLFF,TRBD1,TRBJ1-4,TRBV28
CASSLVQREYLDTQYF,TRBD2,TRBJ2-3,TRBV7-2
CASSQGTAGNTIYF,TRBD1,TRBJ1-3,TRBV4-3
CSASRSNAMNTEAFF,NA,TRBJ1-1,TRBV20-1
CASSQAGGGGYTF,TRBD1,TRBJ1-2,TRBV3-1/TRBV3-2
CASSLQTSGRGGDTQYF,TRBD2,TRBJ2-3,TRBV7-3